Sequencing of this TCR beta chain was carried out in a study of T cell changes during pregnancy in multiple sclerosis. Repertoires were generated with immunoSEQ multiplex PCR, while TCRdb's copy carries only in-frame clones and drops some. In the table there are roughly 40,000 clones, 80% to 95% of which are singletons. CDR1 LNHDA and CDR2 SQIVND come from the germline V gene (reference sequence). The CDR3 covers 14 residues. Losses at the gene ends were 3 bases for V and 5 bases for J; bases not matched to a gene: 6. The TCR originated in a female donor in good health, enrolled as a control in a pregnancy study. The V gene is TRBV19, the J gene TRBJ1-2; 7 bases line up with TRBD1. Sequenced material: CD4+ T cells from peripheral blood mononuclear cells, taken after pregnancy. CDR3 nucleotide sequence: TGTGCCAGTAGTATGGTTAGGGGGCGTTATGGCTACACCTTC. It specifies CASSMVRGRYGYTF.